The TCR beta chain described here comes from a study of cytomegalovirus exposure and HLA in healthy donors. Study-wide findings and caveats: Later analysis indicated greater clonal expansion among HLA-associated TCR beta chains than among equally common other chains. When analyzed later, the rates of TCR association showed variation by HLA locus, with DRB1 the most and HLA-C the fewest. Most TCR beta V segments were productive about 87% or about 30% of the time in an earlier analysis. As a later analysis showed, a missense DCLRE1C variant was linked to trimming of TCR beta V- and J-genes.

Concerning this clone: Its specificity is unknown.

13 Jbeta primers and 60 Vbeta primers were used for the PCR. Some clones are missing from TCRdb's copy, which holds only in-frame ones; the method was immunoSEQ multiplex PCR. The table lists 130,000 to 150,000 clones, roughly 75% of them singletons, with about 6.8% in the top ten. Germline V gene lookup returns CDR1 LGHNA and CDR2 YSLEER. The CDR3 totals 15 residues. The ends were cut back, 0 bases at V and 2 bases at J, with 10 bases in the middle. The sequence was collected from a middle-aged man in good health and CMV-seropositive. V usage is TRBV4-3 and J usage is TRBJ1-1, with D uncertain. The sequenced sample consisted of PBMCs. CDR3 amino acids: CASSQDSRGNTEAFF. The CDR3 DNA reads TGCGCCAGCAGCCAAGATTCACGGGGTAACACTGAAGCTTTCTTT.